What follows is one T cell receptor beta chain and its context. CDR3 length equals 12 residues. Germline V gene data show CDR1 as MDHEN and CDR2 as SYDVKM. V gave up 2 bases and J gave up 4 bases, with 6 bases separating them. The sample belongs to a study of blood T cell repertoires in COVID-19. Sequenced by immunoSEQ multiplex PCR; TCRdb stores in-frame clones only, minus some. This table has about 220,000 clones, 84% appearing once. This chain links TRBV28 with TRBJ2-7, with unresolved D. The specimen was peripheral blood. The receptor comes from a man over 45 with active or convalescent COVID-19. The CDR3 sequence is CASSLPYYEQYF. The DNA for the CDR3 is TGTGCCAGCAGTTTACCCTATTACGAGCAGTACTTC.